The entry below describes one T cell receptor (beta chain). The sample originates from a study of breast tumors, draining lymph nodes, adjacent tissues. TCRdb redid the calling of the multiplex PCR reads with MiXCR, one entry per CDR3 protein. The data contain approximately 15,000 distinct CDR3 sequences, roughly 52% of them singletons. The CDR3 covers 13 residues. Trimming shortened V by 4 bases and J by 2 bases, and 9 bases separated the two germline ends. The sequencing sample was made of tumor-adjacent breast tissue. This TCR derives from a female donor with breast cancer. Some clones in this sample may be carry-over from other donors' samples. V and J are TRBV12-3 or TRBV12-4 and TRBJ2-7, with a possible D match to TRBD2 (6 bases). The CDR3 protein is CASSSGLTYEQYF. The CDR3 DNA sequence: TGTGCCAGCAGTTCGGGACTGACCTACGAGCAGTACTTC.